A single sample is the source of the 26 T cell receptor beta chains below, sequenced in a study of OX40 agonist ivuxolimab in advanced cancers. Preparation of the library involved the immunoSEQ multiplex PCR assay. TCRdb's version of the immuneACCESS table is confined to in-frame rearrangements and falls short of the full clone set. An unresolved V gene accounts for under half of the shortfall where checked; the remainder is of unknown origin. Across this sample there are 52,000 or so clones, with roughly 80% seen only once. The ten largest clones take up 2.5% to 4% of the sample. Sequencing used CD4+ or CD8+ T cells sorted from blood, obtained in a trial of the OX40 agonist ivuxolimab. The receptors shown here come from an adult with an advanced solid tumor such as melanoma, head and neck, liver or kidney cancer.

The chain recombines TRBV5-1 with TRBJ2-5, with TRBD2 identical over 9 bases. Germline V gene lookup returns CDR1 SGHRS and CDR2 YFSETQ. V trimming: 0 bases; J trimming: 1 base; junction bases outside the gene matches: 1. The CDR3 runs to 15 residues. The CDR3 region is CASSLVSGGQETQYF. CDR3 nucleotides: TGCGCCAGCAGCTTGGTTAGCGGGGGCCAAGAGACCCAGTACTTC.

CDR3 sequence (DNA): TGTGCCAGCGGAGTAACAGGGGACACAGATACGCAGTATTTT. Translated: CASGVTGDTDTQYF. This chain uses TRBV9 with TRBJ2-3, with TRBD1 matching over 7 bases. This CDR3 region has 14 residues. J lost 2 bases, V lost 7 bases, and 7 bases had no gene match. Germline lookup yields CDR1 SGDLS and CDR2 YYNGEE. The whole variable domain, remainder taken from reference TRBV9 and TRBJ2-3, is DSGVTQTPKHLITATGQRVTLRCSPRSGDLSVYWYQQSLDQGLQFLIQYYNGEERAKGNILERFSAQQFPDLHSELNLSSLELGDSALYFCASGVTGDTDTQYFGPGTRLTVL.

The V call is TRBV6-1, the J call TRBJ1-6; a possible D gene is TRBD1 (6 bases). Per the germline V gene, CDR1 is MNHNS and CDR2 is SASEGT. V lost 3 bases and J lost 9, with 12 bases in between. The CDR3 totals 14 residues. The CDR3 loop reads CASSDGIGGSPLHF. CDR3 nucleotides: TGTGCCAGCAGTGACGGAATAGGGGGTTCACCCCTCCACTTT.

The V call is TRBV5-4, the J call TRBJ2-1; 9 nucleotides match TRBD2. The V and J ends lost 3 bases and 2 bases, in that order; junction bases with no gene match: 6. This CDR3 is 16 amino acids long. Looked up from germline, CDR1 is SGHNT and CDR2 is YYREEE (reference sequence). The CDR3 loop is CASSSRGGATYNEQFF. CDR3 coding DNA: TGTGCCAGCAGCTCCCGCGGGGGGGCCACCTACAATGAGCAGTTCTTC.

This chain joins TRBV7-3 and TRBJ2-1; TRBD2 matches 10 bases. The CDR3 has 14 residues. The junction had 5 bases not matched to a gene; V was cut back by 5 bases and J by 7 bases. From germline, CDR1 is SGHTA and CDR2 FQGTGA. The CDR3 here is CASSTLAGVNEQFF. CDR3 sequence (DNA): TGTGCCAGCAGCACCCTAGCGGGGGTAAATGAGCAGTTCTTC.

V gene TRBV11-3 combines with J gene TRBJ2-7; 7 nucleotides agree with TRBD1. The CDR3 sequence is 16 residues long. Germline V gene data show CDR1 as SGHNT and CDR2 as YENEEA. V was pared by 1 base and J by 0 bases, with 6 bases of the junction left unmatched. For the CDR3, the DNA is TGTGCCAGCAGCTTAGGTGAACAGGGGCCCTCCTACGAGCAGTACTTC. As protein: CASSLGEQGPSYEQYF.

The chain carries TRBV7-2 and TRBJ2-7; the D gene could be TRBD1 or TRBD2 (5 bases each). Trimming stripped 3 bases from V and 1 base from J, with 10 bases between. Germline CDR1 SGHTA, CDR2 FQGNSA. This CDR3 spans 14 amino acids. CDR3 sequence reads: CASSLGRQSYEQYF. In nucleotides, the CDR3 is TGTGCCAGCAGCTTGGGGAGACAGTCCTACGAGCAGTACTTC.

This clone was counted a single time. The chain couples TRBV19 to TRBJ2-1; TRBD2 matches 12 bases. CDR3 length equals 15 residues. Germline assignment: CDR1 LNHDA and CDR2 SQIVND (reference sequence). The J segment lost 6 bases and the V segment lost 7 bases, leaving 7 bases of the junction unmatched. The CDR3: CASTGRTSGVNEQFF. The CDR3, as DNA: TGTGCCAGTACTGGGCGGACTAGCGGGGTCAATGAGCAGTTCTTC.

The sample holds a few counts of this clone. The gene calls are TRBV30 and TRBJ1-4; D unresolved. The CDR3 contains 13 residues. Trimming took off 1 base at V and 0 bases at J, with 3 bases between the two ends. Germline lookup yields CDR1 GTSNPN and CDR2 SVGIG (reference sequence). In DNA form, the CDR3 reads TGTGCCTGGAGTGGGGCAACTAATGAAAAACTGTTTTTT. It specifies CAWSGATNEKLFF.

For this clone: Additional DNA sequences in this sample encode the identical CDR3. J is TRBJ2-3 and V is TRBV5-1; D uncertain. Germline CDR1 reads SGHRS; CDR2 reads YFSETQ. Trimming removed 0 bases at V and 2 bases at J, with 7 bases between. There are 14 residues in the CDR3. The CDR3 spells CASSLGLLTDTQYF. The CDR3 DNA reads as TGCGCCAGCAGCTTGGGACTTCTCACAGATACGCAGTATTTT.

This chain uses TRBV30 with TRBJ1-3, with 11 bases matching TRBD1. Germline lookup yields CDR1 GTSNPN and CDR2 SVGIG (reference sequence). The CDR3 has 17 amino acids. V gave up 4 bases and J gave up 4 bases; unmatched junction bases: 12. CDR3 protein: CAWTPIGQGAGGNTIYF. The CDR3 DNA reads TGTGCCTGGACTCCAATAGGACAGGGGGCAGGGGGAAACACCATATATTTT.

This chain links TRBV19 with TRBJ1-1; 8 bases map to TRBD1. Germline lookup yields CDR1 LNHDA and CDR2 SQIVND (reference sequence). Trimming took 6 bases from V and 4 from J; bases not matched to a gene: 7. This CDR3 region has 14 residues. The CDR3 is CASRQPGGSTEAFF. For the CDR3, the DNA is TGTGCCAGTAGGCAGCCAGGGGGCAGCACTGAAGCTTTCTTT.

The chain is built from TRBV30 and TRBJ2-7; 11 positions match TRBD1. The germline gives CDR1 GTSNPN, CDR2 SVGIG (reference sequence). V was pared by 3 bases and J by 4 bases, with 5 bases of the junction left unmatched. This CDR3 contains 14 residues. In DNA form, the CDR3 reads TGTGCCTGGAGACCGAGGGACAGGGGGTACGAGCAGTACTTC. Protein product: CAWRPRDRGYEQYF.

CDR3 coding DNA: TGTGCCAGCAGCCAAGGGGCGGGTGGGGCAGATACGCAGTATTTT. This translates into CASSQGAGGADTQYF. This chain connects TRBV4-2 to TRBJ2-3; tentatively, D is TRBD2 (5 bases). Trimming cost V 1 base and J 4 bases, with 12 bases left between them. The CDR3 totals 15 residues. CDR1 is LGHNA, CDR2 YNFKEQ, per germline.

The chain has TRBV29-1 and TRBJ2-1; 9 nucleotides match TRBD2. CDR3 length: 13 residues. CDR1 and CDR2 (germline): SQVTM, ANQGSEA. Trimming cost V 2 bases and J 7 bases; bases outside gene matches: 3. CDR3 amino acids: CSVERLAGNEQFF. DNA of the CDR3: TGCAGCGTTGAACGTCTAGCGGGGAATGAGCAGTTCTTC.

The table lists this clone with a count of one. CDR3 in DNA: TGTGCCAGCAGGCCGGGACACCGTAATGAAAAACTGTTTTTT. Amino acids: CASRPGHRNEKLFF. The V gene is TRBV28, the J gene TRBJ1-4; weak D call: TRBD1 (6 bases). The germline V and J ends were trimmed by 6 bases and 4 bases, with 12 bases remaining between them. This CDR3 has 14 amino acids. Germline V gene data show CDR1 as MDHEN and CDR2 as SYDVKM.

V gene TRBV2 combines with J gene TRBJ2-3; 9 bases line up with TRBD2. The CDR3 spans 16 residues. Looked up from germline, CDR1 is SNHLY and CDR2 is FYNNEI. The junction had 8 bases not matched to a gene; V was cut back by 3 bases and J by 4 bases. CDR3 DNA sequence: TGTGCCAGCAGTGAGCTCGGCGGGGGGGCGGCAGATACGCAGTATTTT. Encoded protein: CASSELGGGAADTQYF.

This rearrangement joins TRBV7-8 to TRBJ2-7; TRBD2 matches 7 bases. V lost 6 bases, J lost 5 bases, and 10 bases stayed unmatched. Germline V gene sequence: CDR1 SGHVS, CDR2 FQNEAQ. This CDR3 comprises 14 residues. This CDR3 reads CASRPPAGNNEQYF. CDR3 coding DNA: TGTGCCAGCAGGCCCCCAGCGGGGAATAACGAGCAGTACTTC.

This clone occurred once. The V gene is TRBV28, the J gene TRBJ2-7; D not resolved. Trimming shortened V by 5 bases and J by 5 bases, and 16 bases separated the two germline ends. Germline CDR1 reads MDHEN; CDR2 reads SYDVKM. There are 14 residues in the CDR3. The CDR3 nucleotides are TGTGCCAGCAGTCCCCCTACCATCCTACACGAGCAGTACTTC. It yields the protein CASSPPTILHEQYF.

This clone has a single count. The chain carries TRBV10-3 and TRBJ2-1, with D possibly matching TRBD1 (7 bases). The CDR3 is 13 residues long. Trimming cost V 6 bases and J 9 bases, with 15 bases left between them. From germline, CDR1 is ENHRY and CDR2 SYGVKD. The DNA for the CDR3 is TGTGCCATCAGAGGGGGCCTAGCGAGTGAGCAGTTCTTC. This gives the protein CAIRGGLASEQFF.

The gene calls are TRBV7-8 and TRBJ2-2; 8 bases agree with TRBD2. CDR3 length equals 16 residues. CDR1 is SGHVS and CDR2 is FQNEAQ in the germline V gene. The junction had 2 bases not matched to a gene; V was cut back by 1 base and J by 1 base. In DNA form, the CDR3 reads TGTGCCAGCAGCTTAGTGGCGGGGGGGAACACCGGGGAGCTGTTTTTT. This sequence encodes CASSLVAGGNTGELFF.

This chain links TRBV2 with TRBJ1-2; unclear D gene. The germline V gene has CDR1 SNHLY and CDR2 FYNNEI. V was trimmed by 6 bases and J by 1 base, leaving 12 bases between them. The CDR3 is 14 residues long. This CDR3 reads CASRNLTLNYGYTF. Written as DNA, the CDR3 is TGTGCCAGCAGGAACTTGACACTTAACTATGGCTACACCTTC.

CDR3 DNA sequence: TGTGCCAGCAGTTCTCCCGGACAGGGTAGCTACGAGCAGTACTTC. It encodes CASSSPGQGSYEQYF. The gene calls are TRBV28 and TRBJ2-7; 8 bases line up with TRBD1. Germline V gene lookup returns CDR1 MDHEN and CDR2 SYDVKM. This CDR3 has 15 residues. Trimming removed 4 bases from V and 3 bases from J; junction bases left unmatched: 8.

This clone was detected once. The V gene is TRBV5-6, the J gene TRBJ2-3; D not certain. V was trimmed by 0 bases and J by 7 bases, leaving 3 bases between them. Germline assignment: CDR1 SGHDT and CDR2 YYEEEE. This CDR3 comprises 11 residues. The CDR3 sequence: CASSLANTQYF. CDR3 DNA: TGTGCCAGCAGCTTGGCAAATACGCAGTATTTT.

V gene TRBV30 combines with J gene TRBJ2-7, with 7 bases that match TRBD1. This CDR3 is built from 15 residues. Germline V CDR1 and CDR2: GTSNPN, SVGIG (reference sequence). Trimming removed 0 bases from V and 0 bases from J; junction bases left unmatched: 5. CDR3 in DNA: TGTGCCTGGAGTGTGACAGGGATAACCTCCTACGAGCAGTACTTC. Its protein product is CAWSVTGITSYEQYF. Using reference TRBV30 and TRBJ2-7 for the parts outside the CDR3, the full variable domain is SQTIHQWPATLVQPVGSPLSLECTVEGTSNPNLYWYRQAAGRGLQLLFYSVGIGQISSEVPQNLSASRPQDRQFILSSKKLLLSDSGFYLCAWSVTGITSYEQYFGPGTRLTVT.

The rearrangement links TRBV6-5 to TRBJ2-7; TRBD1 matches at 9 bases. CDR1 MNHEY and CDR2 SVGAGI come from the germline V gene. The CDR3 contains 15 residues. Trimming took 0 bases from V and 2 from J; bases not matched to a gene: 2. For the CDR3, the DNA is TGTGCCAGCAGTTACTCGGACAGGGGAACCTACGAGCAGTACTTC. Protein: CASSYSDRGTYEQYF.